The sequence of this TCR beta chain was determined in a study of blood T cell repertoires in COVID-19. Overall study: Both acute and convalescent COVID-19 samples were obtained from the United States, Italy and Spain. In each case, the material was cDNA or gDNA derived from T cells, B-cell-depleted T cells, or PBMCs.

In germline, CDR1 is MNHEY, CDR2 SMNVEV (reference sequence). This CDR3 comprises 13 residues. V dropped 8 bases and J dropped 7 bases, with 12 bases sitting between them. In the authors' methods: From reference gene primer amplification, estimates of nucleated cell counts were derived. The protocol was immunoSEQ multiplex PCR, while the TCRdb copy is restricted to in-frame clones and leaves out a portion. V, J and clone size were drawn from that table, and D and trimming were deduced from the DNA. The sample has roughly 250,000 clones; approximately 87% are singletons. This clone was recorded a few times.

The clonotype was recovered from a woman in her 30s with COVID-19, enrolled during active disease. This chain uses TRBV27 with TRBJ1-6; the D gene is possibly TRBD1 (5 bases). The sequencing sample was made of peripheral blood. CDR3 in amino acids: CASGFGGNSPLHF. Written as DNA, the CDR3 is TGTGCCAGCGGCTTTGGGGGGAATTCACCCCTCCACTTT.